The entry that follows covers one T cell receptor beta chain sequence. What it binds is unknown. This entry belongs to a study of cytomegalovirus exposure and HLA in healthy donors. Study-level findings and limits: In a later analysis, HLA-associated TCR beta chains were more clonally expanded than equally common others. Despite most TCR sequences being rare, some public TCRs occurred in many donors.

This CDR3 comprises 13 residues. CDR1 and CDR2 (germline): SGHVS, FQNEAQ. V was clipped by 3 bases and J by 4 bases, with 7 bases between them. 60 Vbeta and 13 Jbeta primers were used in PCR. Sequenced by immunoSEQ multiplex PCR; TCRdb stores in-frame clones only, minus some. Of about 180,000 clones listed, approximately 84% were seen once; the top ten hold roughly 5.2%. The gene calls are TRBV7-8 and TRBJ1-5; D not certain. Sequenced input: PBMCs. This TCR came from a man younger than 30 in good health and CMV-seronegative. CDR3 sequence: CASSFQTNQPQHF. CDR3 in DNA: TGTGCCAGCAGCTTCCAGACTAATCAGCCCCAGCATTTT.